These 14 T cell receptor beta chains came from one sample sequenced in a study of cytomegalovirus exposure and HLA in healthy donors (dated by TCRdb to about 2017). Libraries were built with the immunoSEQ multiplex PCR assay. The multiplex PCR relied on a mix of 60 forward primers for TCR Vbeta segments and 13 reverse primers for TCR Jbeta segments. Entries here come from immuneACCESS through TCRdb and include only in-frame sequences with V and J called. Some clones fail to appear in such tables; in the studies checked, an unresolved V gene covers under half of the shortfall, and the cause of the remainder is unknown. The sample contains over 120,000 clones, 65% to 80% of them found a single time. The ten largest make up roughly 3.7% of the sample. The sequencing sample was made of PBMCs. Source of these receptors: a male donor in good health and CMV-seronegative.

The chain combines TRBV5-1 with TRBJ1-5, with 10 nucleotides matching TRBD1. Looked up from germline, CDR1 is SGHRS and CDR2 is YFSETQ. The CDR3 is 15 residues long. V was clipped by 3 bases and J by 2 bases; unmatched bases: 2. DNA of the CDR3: TGCGCCAGCAGCTGGGGGACAGGGGGCAATCAGCCCCAGCATTTT. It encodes CASSWGTGGNQPQHF.

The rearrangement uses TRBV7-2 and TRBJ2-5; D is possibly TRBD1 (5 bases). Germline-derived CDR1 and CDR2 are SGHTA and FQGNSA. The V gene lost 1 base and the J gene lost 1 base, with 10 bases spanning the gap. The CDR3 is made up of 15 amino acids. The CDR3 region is CASSLVGAGQETQYF. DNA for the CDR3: TGTGCCAGCAGCTTAGTAGGGGCAGGCCAAGAGACCCAGTACTTC.

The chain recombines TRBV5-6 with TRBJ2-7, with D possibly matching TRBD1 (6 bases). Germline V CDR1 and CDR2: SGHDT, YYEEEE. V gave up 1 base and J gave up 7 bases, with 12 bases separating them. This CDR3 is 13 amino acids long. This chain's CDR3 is CASSLRTGLEQYF. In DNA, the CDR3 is TGTGCCAGCAGCTTGAGAACAGGGCTTGAGCAGTACTTC.

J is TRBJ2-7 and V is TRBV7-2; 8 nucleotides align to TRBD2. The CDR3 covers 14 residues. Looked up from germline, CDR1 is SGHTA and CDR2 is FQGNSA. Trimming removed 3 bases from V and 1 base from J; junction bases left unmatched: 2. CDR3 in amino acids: CASSFGGGSYEQYF. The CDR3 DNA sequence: TGTGCCAGCAGCTTTGGCGGGGGGTCCTACGAGCAGTACTTC.

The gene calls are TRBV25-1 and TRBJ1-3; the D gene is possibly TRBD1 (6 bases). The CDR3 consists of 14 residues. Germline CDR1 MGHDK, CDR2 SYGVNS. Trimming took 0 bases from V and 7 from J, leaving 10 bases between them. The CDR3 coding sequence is TGTGCCAGCAGTGAATATGGCAGGGGTAACACCATATATTTT. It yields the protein CASSEYGRGNTIYF.

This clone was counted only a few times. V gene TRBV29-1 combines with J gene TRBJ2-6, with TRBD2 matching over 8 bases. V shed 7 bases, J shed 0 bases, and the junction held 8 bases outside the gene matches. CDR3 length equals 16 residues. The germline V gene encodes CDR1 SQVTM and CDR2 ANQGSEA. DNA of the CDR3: TGCAGCGCCCGGGAGGGCTTCAGCTCTGGGGCCAACGTCCTGACTTTC. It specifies CSAREGFSSGANVLTF.

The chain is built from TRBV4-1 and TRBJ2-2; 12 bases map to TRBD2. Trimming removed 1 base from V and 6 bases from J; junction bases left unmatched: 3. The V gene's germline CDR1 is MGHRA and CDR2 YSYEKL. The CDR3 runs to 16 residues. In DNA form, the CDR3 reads TGCGCCAGCAGCCAAGGGACTAGCGGGGTGTCCGGGGAGCTGTTTTTT. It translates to CASSQGTSGVSGELFF.

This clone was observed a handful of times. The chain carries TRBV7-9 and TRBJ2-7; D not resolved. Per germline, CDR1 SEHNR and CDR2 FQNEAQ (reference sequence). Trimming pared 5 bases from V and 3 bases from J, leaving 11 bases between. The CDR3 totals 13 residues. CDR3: CASSRSPDYEQYF. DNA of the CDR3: TGTGCCAGCAGCCGGAGCCCGGACTACGAGCAGTACTTC.

The CDR3 sequence is CASSLAPGTGANTIYF. For the CDR3, the DNA is TGTGCCAGCAGCTTAGCCCCCGGGACAGGAGCAAACACCATATATTTT. The chain employs TRBV7-2 and TRBJ1-3; 8 bases are shared with TRBD1. The CDR3 contains 16 residues. J was trimmed by 6 bases and V by 0 bases; bases with no gene match: 7. Germline assignment: CDR1 SGHTA and CDR2 FQGNSA. Full variable domain (remainder filled in from reference TRBV7-2 and TRBJ1-3): GAGVSQSPSNKVTEKGKDVELRCDPISGHTALYWYRQSLGQGLEFLIYFQGNSAPDKSGLPSDRFSAERTGGSVSTLTIQRTQQEDSAVYLCASSLAPGTGANTIYFGEGSWLTVV.

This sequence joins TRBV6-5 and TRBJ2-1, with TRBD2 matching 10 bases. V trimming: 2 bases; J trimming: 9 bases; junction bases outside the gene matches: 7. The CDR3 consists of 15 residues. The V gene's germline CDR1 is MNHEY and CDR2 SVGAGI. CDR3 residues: CASSYVLAGVTEQFF. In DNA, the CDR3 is TGTGCCAGCAGTTACGTCCTAGCGGGAGTTACTGAGCAGTTCTTC.

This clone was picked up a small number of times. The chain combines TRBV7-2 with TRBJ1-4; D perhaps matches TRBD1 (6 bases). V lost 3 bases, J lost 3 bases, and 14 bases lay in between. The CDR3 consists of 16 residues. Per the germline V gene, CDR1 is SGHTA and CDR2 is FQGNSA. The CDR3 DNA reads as TGTGCCAGCAGCTTCTATCAGGGGCGGGCTAATGAAAAACTGTTTTTT. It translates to CASSFYQGRANEKLFF.

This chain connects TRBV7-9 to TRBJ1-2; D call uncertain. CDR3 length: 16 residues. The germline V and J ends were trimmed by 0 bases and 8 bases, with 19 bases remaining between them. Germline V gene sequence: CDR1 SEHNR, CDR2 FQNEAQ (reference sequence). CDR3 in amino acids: CASSLAPDQRGHGYTF. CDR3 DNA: TGTGCCAGCAGCTTAGCCCCAGACCAGCGGGGTCACGGCTACACCTTC.

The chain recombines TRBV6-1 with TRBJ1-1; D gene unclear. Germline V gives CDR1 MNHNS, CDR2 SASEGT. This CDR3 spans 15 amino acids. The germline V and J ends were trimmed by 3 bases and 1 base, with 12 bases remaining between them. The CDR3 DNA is TGTGCCAGCAGTGACTTCGGAGAGGCGAACACTGAAGCTTTCTTT. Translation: CASSDFGEANTEAFF.

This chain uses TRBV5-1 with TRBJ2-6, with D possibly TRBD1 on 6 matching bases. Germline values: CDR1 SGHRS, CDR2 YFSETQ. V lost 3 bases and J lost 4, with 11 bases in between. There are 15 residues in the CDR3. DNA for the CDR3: TGCGCCAGCAGCTCTCAGGGGACCGGGGCCAACGTCCTGACTTTC. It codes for CASSSQGTGANVLTF.